This T cell receptor (beta chain) was profiled in a study of T cells after yellow fever vaccination. Whole-study results and caveats: Post-booster repertoires again held most primary-vaccination clones (about 95% CD4, approximately 90% CD8). FACS-sorted repertoires could contain abundant clonotypes contaminating from the bulk population.

As TCR cDNA was made by 5'RACE template switching, a universal primer site and UMIs were added. TCRdb re-called the 5' RACE reads with MiXCR, one entry per CDR3 protein. The sample carries tens of thousands of distinct CDR3 sequences, about 7.7% recorded once. The sample holds many counts of this clonotype. Its antigen is currently unknown. J gave up 4 bases and V 4 bases, and 6 bases lay outside the gene matches. The germline V gene has CDR1 LNHNV and CDR2 YYDKDF (reference sequence). The CDR3 is 14 amino acids. This receptor was taken from a man aged 18 to 35 who received the YFV17D yellow fever vaccine. The starting material was CD8+ T cells sorted from PBMCs, obtained more than 8 days after the first yellow fever vaccination. The chain recombines TRBV15 with TRBJ2-7, with 8 bases identical to TRBD1. CDR3 nucleotide sequence: TGTGCCACCAGCACCGCAACAGGGGGATACGAGCAGTACTTC. Translating it yields CATSTATGGYEQYF.